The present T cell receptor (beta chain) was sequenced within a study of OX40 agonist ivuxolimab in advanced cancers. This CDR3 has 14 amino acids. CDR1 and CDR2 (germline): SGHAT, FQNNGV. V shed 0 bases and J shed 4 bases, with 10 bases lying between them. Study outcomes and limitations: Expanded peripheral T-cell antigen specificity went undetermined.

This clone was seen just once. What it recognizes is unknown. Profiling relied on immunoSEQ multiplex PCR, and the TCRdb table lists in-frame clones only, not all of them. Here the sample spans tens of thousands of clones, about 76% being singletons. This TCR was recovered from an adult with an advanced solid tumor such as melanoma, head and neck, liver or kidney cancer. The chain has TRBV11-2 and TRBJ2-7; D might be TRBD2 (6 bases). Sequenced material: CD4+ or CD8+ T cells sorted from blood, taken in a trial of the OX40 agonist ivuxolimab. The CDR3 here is CASSLEAGRYEQYF. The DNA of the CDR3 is TGTGCCAGCAGCTTAGAGGCGGGAAGGTACGAGCAGTACTTC.